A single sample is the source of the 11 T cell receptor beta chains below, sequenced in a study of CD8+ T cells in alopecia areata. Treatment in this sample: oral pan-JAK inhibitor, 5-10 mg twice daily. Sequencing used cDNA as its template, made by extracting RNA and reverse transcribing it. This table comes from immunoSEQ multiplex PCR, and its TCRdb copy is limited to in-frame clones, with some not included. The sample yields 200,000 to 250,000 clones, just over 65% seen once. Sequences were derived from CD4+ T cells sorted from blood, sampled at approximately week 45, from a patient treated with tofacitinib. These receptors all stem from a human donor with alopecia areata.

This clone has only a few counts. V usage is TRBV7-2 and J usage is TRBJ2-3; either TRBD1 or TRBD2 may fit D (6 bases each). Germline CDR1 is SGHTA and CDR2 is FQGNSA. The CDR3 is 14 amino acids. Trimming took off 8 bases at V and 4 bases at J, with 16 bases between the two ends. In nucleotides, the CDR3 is TGTGCCAGCCACTGGACGGGGGCATCAGATACGCAGTATTTT. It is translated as CASHWTGASDTQYF. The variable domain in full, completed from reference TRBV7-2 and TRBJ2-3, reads GAGVSQSPSNKVTEKGKDVELRCDPISGHTALYWYRQSLGQGLEFLIYFQGNSAPDKSGLPSDRFSAERTGGSVSTLTIQRTQQEDSAVYLCASHWTGASDTQYFGPGTRLTVL.

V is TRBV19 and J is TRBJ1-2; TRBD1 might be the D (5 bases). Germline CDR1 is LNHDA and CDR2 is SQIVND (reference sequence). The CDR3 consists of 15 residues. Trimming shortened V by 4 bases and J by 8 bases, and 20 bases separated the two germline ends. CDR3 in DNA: TGTGCCAGTAGTACCCCGACAGCACTGGCGGGGGGCTACACCTTC. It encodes CASSTPTALAGGYTF.

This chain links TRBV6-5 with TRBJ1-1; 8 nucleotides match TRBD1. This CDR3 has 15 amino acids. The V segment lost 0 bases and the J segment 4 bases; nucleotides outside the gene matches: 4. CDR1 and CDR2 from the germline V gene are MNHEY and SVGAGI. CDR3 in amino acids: CASSYSGQALTEAFF. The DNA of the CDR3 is TGTGCCAGCAGTTACTCGGGACAGGCGCTCACTGAAGCTTTCTTT.

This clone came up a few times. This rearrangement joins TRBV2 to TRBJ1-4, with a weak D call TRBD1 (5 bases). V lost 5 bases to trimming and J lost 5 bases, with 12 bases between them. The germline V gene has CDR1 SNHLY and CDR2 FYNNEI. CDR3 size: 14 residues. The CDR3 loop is CASSPDTGNEKLFF. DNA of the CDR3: TGTGCCAGCAGTCCGGACACTGGGAATGAAAAACTGTTTTTT.

The CDR3 sequence is CATSRDRGYYEQYF. CDR3 DNA: TGTGCCACCAGCAGAGATCGGGGGTACTACGAGCAGTACTTC. This rearrangement joins TRBV15 to TRBJ2-7; possible D gene TRBD2, 6 bases. This CDR3 region has 14 residues. The V and J ends lost 0 bases and 3 bases respectively, with 9 bases between them. Germline V gene sequence: CDR1 LNHNV, CDR2 YYDKDF (reference sequence).

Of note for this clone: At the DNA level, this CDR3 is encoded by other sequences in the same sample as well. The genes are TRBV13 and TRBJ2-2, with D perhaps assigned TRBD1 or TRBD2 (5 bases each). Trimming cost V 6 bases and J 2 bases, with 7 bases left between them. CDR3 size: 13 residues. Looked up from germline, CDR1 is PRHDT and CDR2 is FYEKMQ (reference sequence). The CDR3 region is CASSGGNTGELFF. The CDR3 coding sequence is TGTGCCAGCAGTGGGGGAAACACCGGGGAGCTGTTTTTT.

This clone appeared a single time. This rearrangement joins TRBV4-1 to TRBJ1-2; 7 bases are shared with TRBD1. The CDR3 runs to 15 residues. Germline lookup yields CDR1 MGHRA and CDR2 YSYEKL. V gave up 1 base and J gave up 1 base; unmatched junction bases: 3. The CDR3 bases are TGCGCCAGCAGCCAAGGACAGGGATATAACTATGGCTACACCTTC. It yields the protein CASSQGQGYNYGYTF.

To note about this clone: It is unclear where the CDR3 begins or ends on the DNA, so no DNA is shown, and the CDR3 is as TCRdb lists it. The CDR3 here is CSTSDRPRGTGELFF. The chain has TRBV29-1 and TRBJ2-2; the D call of TRBD1 is as the table states it, not checked on the DNA. From its first to its last residue, the CDR3 has 15 amino acids. Germline V lookup: CDR1 SQVTM, CDR2 ANQGSEA.

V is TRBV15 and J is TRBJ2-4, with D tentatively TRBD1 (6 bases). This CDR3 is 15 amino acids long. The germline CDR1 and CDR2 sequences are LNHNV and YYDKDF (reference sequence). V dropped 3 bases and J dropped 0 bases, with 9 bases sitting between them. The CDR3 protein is CATSSPGQAKNIQYF. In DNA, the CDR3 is TGTGCCACCAGCAGCCCGGGACAAGCCAAAAACATTCAGTACTTC. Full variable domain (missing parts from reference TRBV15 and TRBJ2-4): DAMVIQNPRYQVTQFGKPVTLSCSQTLNHNVMYWYQQKSSQAPKLLFHYYDKDFNNEADTPDNFQSRRPNTSFCFLDIRSPGLGDTAMYLCATSSPGQAKNIQYFGAGTRLSVL.

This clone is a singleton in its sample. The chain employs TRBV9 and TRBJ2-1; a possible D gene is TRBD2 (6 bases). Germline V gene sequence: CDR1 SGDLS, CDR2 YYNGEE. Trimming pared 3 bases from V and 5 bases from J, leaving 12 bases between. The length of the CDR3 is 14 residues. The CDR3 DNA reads TGTGCCAGCAGCGACGGGACTCCAGACAATGAGCAGTTCTTC. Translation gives CASSDGTPDNEQFF.

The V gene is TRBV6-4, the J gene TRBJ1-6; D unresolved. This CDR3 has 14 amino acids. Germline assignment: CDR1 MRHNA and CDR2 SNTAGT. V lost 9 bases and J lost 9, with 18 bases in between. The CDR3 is CASSEFRGGSPLHF. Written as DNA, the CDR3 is TGTGCCAGTTCTGAGTTCCGAGGAGGTTCACCCCTCCACTTT.